The TCR beta chain described here comes from a study of cytomegalovirus exposure and HLA in healthy donors. General study findings and limits: Within an earlier analysis, most TCR beta V segments proved productive either about 87% or about 30% of the time. The later analysis indicated that the majority of CMV-associated TCR beta chains appeared HLA-restricted. Common viral pathogens seemed, in a later analysis, to connect with several of the most significant clusters.

The primer mix had 60 Vbeta and 13 Jbeta primers. Using immunoSEQ multiplex PCR, the repertoire was profiled, and TCRdb retains in-frame clones only, with some absent. Among hundreds of thousands of clones listed, more than 75% were seen once. Comment on this clone: The antigen is undetermined.

The clonotype comes from a man in his forties or fifties in good health and CMV-seropositive. Sequenced input: PBMCs.

CDR3: CASSLRDSPNQPQHF. DNA of the CDR3: TGTGCCAGCAGCTTACGGGACAGTCCCAATCAGCCCCAGCATTTT. The J gene is TRBJ1-5, the V gene TRBV11-3; 7 bases fit TRBD1. V was clipped by 2 bases and J by 3 bases; unmatched bases: 4. The CDR3 is 15 amino acids. CDR1 and CDR2 (germline): SGHNT, YENEEA.